What follows describes a single TCR beta chain. Its cognate antigen has yet to be identified. Base qualities were left out, and no much larger clone turns up one base away. This entry comes from a study of blood T cell repertoires in COVID-19 (dated by TCRdb to about 2020). A note on the overall study: Collaborator samples came from the United States, Italy and Spain and covered acute and convalescent phases of COVID-19. The repertoires were released in a freely available public database meant as a resource for research on the immune response to SARS-CoV-2. The dataset comprised deeply sampled blood TCRbeta repertoires from subjects exposed to, actively infected with, or recovered from COVID-19. The prospective study material was composed of cDNA or gDNA derived from T cells, B-cell-depleted T cells, or PBMCs. Sample metadata almost always included a de-identified subject ID, COVID-19 status, age in years and sex. Samples came from the ongoing ImmuneRACE study (first 160 participants) plus 1,254 subjects from 6 global collaborators. Where available, HLA class I and class II types were taken from metadata supplied by the sample provider and were not determined by assay-based typing.

What the research found in general, with its limitations: Clinical and demographic metadata were provided uncurated, with the amount varying by source and participant.

Trimmed from V: 2 bases; trimmed from J: 6 bases; junction bases lacking a gene match: 6. From a lookup of the germline V gene, CDR1 and CDR2 are MDHEN and SYDVKM. The CDR3 contains 14 residues, cysteine and phenylalanine counted. Only the CDR3 portion is preserved as DNA: 42 bases, with reading frame beginning at the first base. Each collaborating institution followed its own protocols to collect whole blood in K2EDTA tubes. Collaborator samples were shipped for TCRbeta analysis as frozen whole blood, isolated PBMCs, or DNA extracted from either sample type. TCRbeta CDR3 regions were amplified from genomic DNA by means of the immunoSEQ Assay, a bias-controlled multiplex PCR. The source study handled its data this way. Within the assay, amplification of reference gene primers was used to estimate how many nucleated cells each sample contained. To quantify the absolute abundance of each unique TCRbeta CDR3 rearrangement, sequence reads were collapsed and filtered. For each sample, productive Simpson clonality was calculated as the square root of Simpson's diversity index over productive rearrangements. In TCRdb, the immuneACCESS table is reduced to in-frame sequences with V and J assigned. These tables do not hold every clone; where another copy was compared, an unresolved V gene accounts for under half, and the others remain unexplained. V, J and clone size reflect that table, while D and trimming were determined from the DNA. The sample records 150,000 or so clones, approximately 83% of which are singletons. The leading ten clones occupy roughly 8.2% of the sample.

The V and J segments used are TRBV28 and TRBJ1-2; TRBD1 agrees with 7 junctional bases. Input material: peripheral blood. The source of this sequence is a man in his sixties with acute or convalescent COVID-19. The encoded CDR3 is CASSLGGGADGYTF. DNA sequence: TGTGCCAGCAGTTTAGGAGGGGGCGCCGATGGCTACACCTTC.